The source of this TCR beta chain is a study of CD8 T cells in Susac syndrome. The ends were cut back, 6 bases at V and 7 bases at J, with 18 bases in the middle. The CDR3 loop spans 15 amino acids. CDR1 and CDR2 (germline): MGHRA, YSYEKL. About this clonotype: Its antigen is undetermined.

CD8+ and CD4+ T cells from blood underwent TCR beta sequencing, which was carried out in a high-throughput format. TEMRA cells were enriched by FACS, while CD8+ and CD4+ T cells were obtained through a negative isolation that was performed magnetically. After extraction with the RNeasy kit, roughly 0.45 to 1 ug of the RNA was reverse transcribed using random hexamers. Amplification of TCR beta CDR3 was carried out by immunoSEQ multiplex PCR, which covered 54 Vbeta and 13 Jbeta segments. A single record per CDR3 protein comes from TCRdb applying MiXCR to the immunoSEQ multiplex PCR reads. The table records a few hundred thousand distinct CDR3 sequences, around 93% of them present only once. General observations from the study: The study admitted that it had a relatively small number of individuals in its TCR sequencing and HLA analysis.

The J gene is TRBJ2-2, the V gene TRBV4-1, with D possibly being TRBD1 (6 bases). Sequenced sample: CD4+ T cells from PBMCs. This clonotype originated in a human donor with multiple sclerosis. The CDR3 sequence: CASSSNGQFIGELFF. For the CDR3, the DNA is TGCGCCAGCAGTTCCAACGGACAGTTCATCGGGGAGCTGTTTTTT.